The 8 T cell receptor beta chains below come from one sample, sequenced in a study of cytomegalovirus exposure and HLA in healthy donors (dated by TCRdb to the late 2010s). Libraries were made using the immunoSEQ multiplex PCR assay. The multiplex PCR relied on a mix of 60 forward primers for TCR Vbeta segments and 13 reverse primers for TCR Jbeta segments. Entries here come from immuneACCESS through TCRdb and include only in-frame sequences with V and J called. Some clones fail to appear in such tables; in the studies checked, an unresolved V gene covers under half of the shortfall, and the cause of the remainder is unknown. Here the sample has 100,000 to 120,000 clones; about three quarters occur a single time. The ten largest clonotypes hold under 3% of the sample. Sequencing used PBMCs. These receptors originate from a woman aged 60-75 years in good health and CMV-seropositive.

V is TRBV5-4 and J is TRBJ2-7; 8 bases fit TRBD2. The germline gives CDR1 SGHNT, CDR2 YYREEE (reference sequence). The CDR3 is made up of 15 amino acids. The junction had 4 bases not matched to a gene; V was cut back by 2 bases and J by 0 bases. CDR3 nucleotides: TGTGCCAGCAGCTTAGGCGGGAGGCCCTCCTACGAGCAGTACTTC. Protein: CASSLGGRPSYEQYF.

This clone came up a few times. The rearrangement joins TRBV6-1 to TRBJ1-1; 9 nucleotides agree with TRBD1. With V trimmed by 6 bases and J by 5 bases, 7 bases remained unmatched. The CDR3 contains 14 residues. CDR1 is MNHNS, CDR2 SASEGT, per germline. CDR3 sequence reads: CASRRDRDGTEAFF. The CDR3 DNA reads TGTGCCAGCAGGCGGGACAGGGATGGTACTGAAGCTTTCTTT.

This rearrangement joins TRBV29-1 to TRBJ1-1, with 9 bases identical to TRBD1. Trimming cost V 8 bases and J 3 bases; bases outside gene matches: 7. Per germline, CDR1 SQVTM and CDR2 ANQGSEA. CDR3 length: 13 residues. CDR3 residues: CSTYRGRDTEAFF. The CDR3 DNA sequence: TGCAGCACCTACAGGGGGCGAGACACTGAAGCTTTCTTT.

The J gene is TRBJ1-2, the V gene TRBV5-5; D is ambiguous. Looked up from germline, CDR1 is SGHKS and CDR2 is YYEKEE (reference sequence). V was trimmed by 4 bases and J by 4 bases, leaving 20 bases between them. This CDR3 region has 16 residues. The CDR3 protein is CASSPDGQRRFYGYTF. The DNA for the CDR3 is TGTGCCAGCAGCCCCGACGGGCAGCGGCGCTTCTATGGCTACACCTTC.

The chain recombines TRBV6-5 with TRBJ2-1; 10 bases line up with TRBD2. The CDR3 spans 14 residues. Germline CDR1 is MNHEY and CDR2 is SVGAGI. V lost 6 bases, J lost 9 bases, and 8 bases stayed unmatched. CDR3 amino acids: CASSSAGGPFEQFF. The CDR3, as DNA: TGTGCCAGCAGCTCAGCGGGAGGGCCTTTTGAGCAGTTCTTC.

The J gene is TRBJ1-1, the V gene TRBV28, with unresolved D. Germline values: CDR1 MDHEN, CDR2 SYDVKM. V gave up 3 bases and J gave up 0 bases, with 11 bases separating them. This CDR3 comprises 15 residues. Written as DNA, the CDR3 is TGTGCCAGCAGTTTGACGGGAATCATGAACACTGAAGCTTTCTTT. Translation: CASSLTGIMNTEAFF.

The J gene is TRBJ1-2, the V gene TRBV4-1, with 10 bases lining up with TRBD1. Germline CDR1 MGHRA, CDR2 YSYEKL. The CDR3 spans 17 residues. V was pared by 4 bases and J by 4 bases, with 12 bases of the junction left unmatched. This chain's CDR3 is CASSPGTGVTGPYGYTF. The CDR3, as DNA: TGCGCCAGCAGCCCCGGGACAGGGGTCACAGGTCCCTATGGCTACACCTTC.

This clone came up once. The V gene is TRBV28, the J gene TRBJ1-2; 7 nucleotides match TRBD1. Germline trimming cut 2 bases from V and 5 bases from J; bases unmatched to any gene: 5. There are 14 residues in the CDR3. Germline lookup yields CDR1 MDHEN and CDR2 SYDVKM. CDR3 in amino acids: CASSLPQGGYGYTF. In DNA form, the CDR3 reads TGTGCCAGCAGTTTACCCCAGGGGGGATATGGCTACACCTTC.